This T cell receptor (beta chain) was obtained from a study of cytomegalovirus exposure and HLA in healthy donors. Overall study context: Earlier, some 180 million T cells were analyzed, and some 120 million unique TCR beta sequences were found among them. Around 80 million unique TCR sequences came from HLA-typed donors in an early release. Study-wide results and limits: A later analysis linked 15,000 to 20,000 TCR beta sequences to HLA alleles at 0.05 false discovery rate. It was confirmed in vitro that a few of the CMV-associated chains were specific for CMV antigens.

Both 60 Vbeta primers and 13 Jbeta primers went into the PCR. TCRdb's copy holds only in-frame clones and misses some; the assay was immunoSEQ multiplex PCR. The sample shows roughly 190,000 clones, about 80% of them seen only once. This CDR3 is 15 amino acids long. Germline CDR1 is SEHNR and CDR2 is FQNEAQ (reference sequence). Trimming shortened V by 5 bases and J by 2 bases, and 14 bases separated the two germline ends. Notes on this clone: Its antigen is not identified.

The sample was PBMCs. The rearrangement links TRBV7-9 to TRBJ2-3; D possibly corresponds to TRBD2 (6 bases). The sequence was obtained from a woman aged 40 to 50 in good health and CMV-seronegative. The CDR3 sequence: CASSPSGRTTDTQYF. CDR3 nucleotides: TGTGCCAGCAGCCCGAGTGGGAGGACCACAGATACGCAGTATTTT.